Reported below is one T cell receptor (beta chain). This sample was included in a study of OX40 agonist ivuxolimab in advanced cancers. Study information: Ivuxolimab, which patients received intravenously every 2 weeks, was dosed at 0.01 to 10 mg/kg.

This table comes from immunoSEQ multiplex PCR, and its TCRdb copy is limited to in-frame clones, with some not included. This table has under 150,000 clones, 90% appearing once. CDR3 size: 15 residues. V gave up 4 bases and J gave up 8 bases; unmatched junction bases: 10. CDR1 is LGHNA, CDR2 YNFKEQ, per germline. This specimen consisted of CD4+ or CD8+ T cells sorted from blood, obtained in a trial of the OX40 agonist ivuxolimab. The chain employs TRBV4-2 and TRBJ1-4; 7 bases are a match to TRBD1. This sequence originates from an adult with an advanced solid tumor such as melanoma, head and neck, liver or kidney cancer. In DNA, the CDR3 is TGTGCCAGCAGCCTATCGACAGGGAGGGCAGAAAAACTGTTTTTT. This translates into CASSLSTGRAEKLFF.